The 5 T cell receptor beta chains below all came from one sample that was sequenced in a study of T cells in Graves' hyperthyroidism and ophthalmopathy. Researchers amplified the TCR beta CDR3 regions from RNA transcripts. The HTBI set primed first-round TCR CDR3 RT-PCR. TCRdb passed the multiplex PCR reads through MiXCR, listing each CDR3 protein once. Altogether over 300,000 distinct CDR3 sequences are present, roughly 14% being singletons, with the ten largest covering 11%. Material for sequencing was blood. The receptor set was obtained from a woman aged 55-69 years with Graves' hyperthyroidism.

This clonotype was seen at least ten times. The rearrangement uses TRBV11-2 and TRBJ2-3; TRBD1 agrees at 11 bases. The CDR3 runs 18 residues. J gave up 1 base and V 8 bases, and 14 bases lay outside the gene matches. The germline gives CDR1 SGHAT, CDR2 FQNNGV. CDR3 DNA sequence: TGTGCCAGCCGCAGGACAGGGGGCCGGCGGGATCGCACAGATACGCAGTATTTT. Protein sequence: CASRRTGGRRDRTDTQYF.

This clonotype has at least ten counts. This sequence joins TRBV5-1 and TRBJ2-7, with D possibly TRBD1 on 5 matching bases. The CDR3 length is 14 residues. The germline V and J ends were trimmed by 0 bases and 5 bases, with 12 bases remaining between them. CDR1 is SGHRS and CDR2 is YFSETQ in the germline V gene. CDR3 amino acids: CASSLDRPGDEQYF. The CDR3 nucleotides read TGCGCCAGCAGCTTGGACAGGCCGGGCGACGAGCAGTACTTC.

The CDR3 coding sequence is TGTGCCAGCAGCTTAGATCCCGGGACAGGGGACGGCTACACCTTC. This gives the protein CASSLDPGTGDGYTF. The chain links TRBV11-2 to TRBJ1-2; 10 bases agree with TRBD1. The CDR3 has 15 amino acids. Germline V gene lookup returns CDR1 SGHAT and CDR2 FQNNGV. Unmatched junction bases numbered 6, after V lost 0 bases and J lost 8 bases.

This clonotype came up many times. The chain joins TRBV11-2 to TRBJ2-7; 8 bases are a match to TRBD1. CDR1 is SGHAT and CDR2 is FQNNGV in the germline V gene. The CDR3 runs 15 residues. J lost 6 bases, V lost 5 bases, and 12 bases had no gene match. CDR3 DNA: TGTGCCAGCAGCCGAATGGATGACAGGGGCGGCGAGCAGTACTTC. This translates into CASSRMDDRGGEQYF.

The chain is built from TRBV6-1 and TRBJ1-2; D gene uncertain. The CDR3 loop spans 13 amino acids. Trimming pared 6 bases from V and 7 bases from J, leaving 15 bases between. Looked up from germline, CDR1 is MNHNS and CDR2 is SASEGT. CDR3 sequence reads: CASSMLARGGYTF. The CDR3 DNA is TGTGCCAGCAGCATGTTGGCTCGGGGTGGCTACACCTTC.